These 10 T cell receptor beta chains share one sample of origin, sequenced in a study of blood T cells in healthy people across ages. Together with a sample-barcoded 5' primer, a J-beta primer mix was included in a second PCR lasting about 6 to 11 cycles. From the 5' RACE reads, TCRdb called clonotypes with MiXCR, one entry per CDR3 protein. This table has about 1.6 million distinct CDR3 sequences, around 36% appearing once. The sample was blood. All receptors derive from a woman aged 25 to 39 in good health.

This chain uses TRBV29-1 with TRBJ1-2; tentatively, D is TRBD1 (5 bases). This CDR3 has 15 amino acids. V was pared by 6 bases and J by 0 bases, with 17 bases between. Germline CDR1 and CDR2: SQVTM and ANQGSEA. The CDR3 bases are TGCAGCGTCCAGGGAAGCCTGAAATCTAACTATGGCTACACCTTC. Encoded protein: CSVQGSLKSNYGYTF.

The gene calls are TRBV6-2 or TRBV6-3 and TRBJ2-7; 8 bases agree with TRBD2. Trimming at V came to 5 bases and at J to 5 bases, leaving 8 bases not matched to a gene. Germline CDR1 reads MNHEY; CDR2 reads SVGEGT. There are 14 residues in the CDR3. Here the CDR3 reads CASSPGLETNEQYF. In DNA, the CDR3 is TGTGCCAGCAGTCCGGGACTAGAGACGAACGAGCAGTACTTC.

This clonotype showed up just a few times. DNA for the CDR3: TGTGCCATCAGTGACCAGGAGACGGCCTACGAGCAGTACTTC. Amino acids: CAISDQETAYEQYF. V usage is TRBV10-3 and J usage is TRBJ2-7; D remains ambiguous. Germline V CDR1 and CDR2: ENHRY, SYGVKD. Deletions cut 3 bases from V and 2 bases from J, with 11 bases between. The CDR3 totals 14 residues.

V usage is TRBV7-8 and J usage is TRBJ2-7; D possibly corresponds to TRBD2 (5 bases). The V and J ends lost 8 bases and 5 bases respectively, with 25 bases between them. Per the germline V gene, CDR1 is SGHVS and CDR2 is FQNEAQ. The CDR3 spans 16 residues. In DNA form, the CDR3 reads TGTGCCAGCCGAAGGGCGGGCCTAGAGAAGTTCGACGAGCAGTACTTC. Translated, it gives CASRRAGLEKFDEQYF. Using reference TRBV7-8 and TRBJ2-7 for the parts outside the CDR3, the full variable domain is GAGVSQSPRYKVAKRGQDVALRCDPISGHVSLFWYQQALGQGPEFLTYFQNEAQLDKSGLPSDRFFAERPEGSVSTLKIQRTQQEDSAVYLCASRRAGLEKFDEQYFGPGTRLTVT.

In its sample, this clonotype was seen once. The junction differs from germline at one of its ends, possibly a read error. This chain links TRBV7-2 with TRBJ2-3; D uncertain. Germline V lookup: CDR1 SGHTA, CDR2 FQGNSA. The CDR3 extends over 17 amino acids. The CDR3: CASSLVGYTLTTDTRYF. For the CDR3, the DNA is TGTGCCAGCAGCTTAGTGGGGTACACCCTCACCACAGATACGCGGTATTTT.

This clonotype was detected many times. This chain links TRBV20-1 with TRBJ2-1; 8 bases line up with TRBD2. The J segment lost 4 bases and the V segment lost 5 bases, leaving 7 bases of the junction unmatched. Germline CDR1 is DFQATT and CDR2 is SNEGSKA (reference sequence). This CDR3 comprises 14 residues. The CDR3: CSALQRERYNEQFF. The CDR3, as DNA: TGCAGTGCTCTCCAGCGGGAGAGATACAATGAGCAGTTCTTC.

This clonotype was found a few times. The chain recombines TRBV7-6 with TRBJ2-1; tentatively, D is TRBD2 (5 bases). V shed 4 bases and J shed 0 bases, with 16 bases lying between them. In germline, CDR1 is SGHVS, CDR2 FNYEAQ. The CDR3 loop spans 17 amino acids. This chain's CDR3 is CASSSTILGSSYNEQFF. CDR3 DNA sequence: TGTGCCAGCAGCTCGACAATCTTGGGGAGCTCCTACAATGAGCAGTTCTTC.

V is TRBV11-3 and J is TRBJ2-1; D might be TRBD1 or TRBD2, each matching 7 bases. Trimming took 5 bases from V and 0 from J, leaving 14 bases between them. The CDR3 spans 16 residues. Germline V gives CDR1 SGHNT, CDR2 YENEEA. The DNA for the CDR3 is TGTGCCAGCAGCCCAGGGGGGGCCAGCTCCTACAATGAGCAGTTCTTC. This sequence encodes CASSPGGASSYNEQFF. Filled out from reference TRBV11-3 and TRBJ2-1, the complete variable domain reads EAGVVQSPRYKIIEKKQPVAFWCNPISGHNTLYWYLQNLGQGPELLIRYENEEAVDDSQLPKDRFSAERLKGVDSTLKIQPAELGDSAVYLCASSPGGASSYNEQFFGPGTRLTVL.

This chain joins TRBV3-1 and TRBJ1-5; no clear D gene. CDR3 length: 14 residues. V lost 1 base, J lost 3 bases, and 7 bases lay in between. Germline V gene sequence: CDR1 LGHDT, CDR2 YNNKEL (reference sequence). CDR3 DNA sequence: TGTGCCAGCAGCCAAGGACCGATCAATCAGCCCCAGCATTTT. It codes for CASSQGPINQPQHF.

J is TRBJ1-4 and V is TRBV27; no clear D. Germline values: CDR1 MNHEY, CDR2 SMNVEV (reference sequence). Trimming took off 7 bases at V and 5 bases at J, with 8 bases between the two ends. The CDR3 extends over 12 amino acids. CDR3 in DNA: TGTGCCAGCAAGCGTATCAATGAAAAACTGTTTTTT. It specifies CASKRINEKLFF. Combining the CDR3 with reference TRBV27 and TRBJ1-4 gives the whole variable domain EAQVTQNPRYLITVTGKKLTVTCSQNMNHEYMSWYRQDPGLGLRQIYYSMNVEVTDKGDVPEGYKVSRKEKRNFPLILESPSPNQTSLYFCASKRINEKLFFGSGTQLSVL.